The 9 T cell receptor beta chains presented below share a single source sample, sequenced in a study of beta chain features in type 1 diabetes (dated by TCRdb to about 2018). The receptor library was made with the immunoSEQ multiplex PCR assay. The entire amount of isolated RNA was reverse transcribed using the High Capacity cDNA Reverse Transcription Kit, so the sequenced TCRB transcripts were expressed ones. The immuneACCESS repertoire file appears here via TCRdb, limited to in-frame rearrangements. These files lack a portion of the clones; in checked studies, under half of the deficit traces to unresolved V genes, and the cause of the others is not known. A total of 250,000 or so clones appear in this sample, more than 11% of them only once. Around 0.019% of the sample is taken by the ten largest. Antigens for these TCRs are unknown. Beyond this particular receptor, the publication reports: In all four CD4+ subsets, TCRB CDR3 length was moderately but significantly shorter in type 1 diabetes patients.

What was sequenced was naive CD4+ T cells from blood. What the cell subset or site label conveys for this sample: true naive CD4+ T cells. The receptors originated from a man younger than 40 with type 1 diabetes.

This clone was seen a handful of times. In DNA form, the CDR3 reads TGTGCCAGCAGTCGAGGACAGCACACTGAAGCTTTCTTT. Translated, it gives CASSRGQHTEAFF. J is TRBJ1-1 and V is TRBV6-5; a weak D match, TRBD1 (6 bases). This CDR3 spans 13 amino acids. The ends were cut back, 5 bases at V and 3 bases at J, with 10 bases in the middle. Per germline, CDR1 MNHEY and CDR2 SVGAGI.

This clone appeared a few times. The chain links TRBV6-5 to TRBJ1-1; TRBD1 might be the D (5 bases). Trimming shortened V by 8 bases and J by 8 bases, and 12 bases separated the two germline ends. Per germline, CDR1 MNHEY and CDR2 SVGAGI. This CDR3 has 11 residues. CDR3 DNA sequence: TGTGCCAGCCGTGTGGGGCGAGAAGCTTTCTTT. Its translation is CASRVGREAFF.

This clone was found a few times. The chain joins TRBV10-3 to TRBJ2-1; the match to TRBD2 covers 15 bases. The CDR3 has 20 amino acids. Germline V lookup: CDR1 ENHRY, CDR2 SYGVKD. V shed 3 bases and J 0 bases; nucleotides not matched to a gene: 9. The CDR3 region is CAISDPGLAGGPSSYNEQFF. CDR3 sequence (DNA): TGTGCCATCAGTGACCCGGGACTAGCGGGGGGCCCAAGCTCCTACAATGAGCAGTTCTTC.

This clone was seen only a few times. The chain couples TRBV29-1 to TRBJ1-1; a possible D gene is TRBD1 (5 bases). The V and J ends lost 7 bases and 3 bases respectively, with 15 bases between them. This CDR3 region has 13 residues. Germline CDR1 reads SQVTM; CDR2 reads ANQGSEA. DNA of the CDR3: TGCAGCGGCCAGACGACAGTGGACACTGAAGCTTTCTTT. It specifies CSGQTTVDTEAFF.

This clone was found a few times. This chain links TRBV9 with TRBJ1-2; TRBD1 matches at 8 bases. V gave up 4 bases and J gave up 8 bases; unmatched junction bases: 7. Germline CDR1 is SGDLS and CDR2 is YYNGEE. The CDR3 is 13 residues long. The CDR3 loop is CASSMGQVYGYTF. The CDR3, as DNA: TGTGCCAGCAGCATGGGACAGGTGTACGGCTACACCTTC.

This clone has just a few counts. This rearrangement joins TRBV28 to TRBJ2-3; D possibly corresponds to TRBD2 (5 bases). Germline V gene lookup returns CDR1 MDHEN and CDR2 SYDVKM. The CDR3 extends over 16 amino acids. V dropped 3 bases and J dropped 0 bases, with 13 bases sitting between them. This CDR3 is CASSFEVARSTDTQYF. CDR3 DNA sequence: TGTGCCAGCAGTTTCGAGGTAGCGCGAAGCACAGATACGCAGTATTTT. Looking up the rest from reference TRBV28 and TRBJ2-3 gives the full variable domain: DVKVTQSSRYLVKRTGEKVFLECVQDMDHENMFWYRQDPGLGLRLIYFSYDVKMKEKGDIPEGYSVSREKKERFSLILESASTNQTSMYLCASSFEVARSTDTQYFGPGTRLTVL.

The chain carries TRBV27 and TRBJ2-1, with a possible D match to TRBD2 (5 bases). CDR3 length equals 11 residues. Per the germline V gene, CDR1 is MNHEY and CDR2 is SMNVEV (reference sequence). Trimming cost V 7 bases and J 15 bases, with 16 bases left between them. CDR3 amino acids: CASKNREMGFF. The CDR3 bases are TGTGCCAGCAAAAACCGGGAAATGGGGTTCTTC.

This clone was detected a few times. This chain's CDR3 is CAISESGQGHGEQFF. In nucleotides, the CDR3 is TGTGCCATCAGTGAGTCAGGACAGGGTCACGGTGAGCAGTTCTTC. The chain joins TRBV10-3 to TRBJ2-1; 8 positions match TRBD1. V lost 0 bases, J lost 9 bases, and 7 bases stayed unmatched. Germline-derived CDR1 and CDR2 are ENHRY and SYGVKD. The CDR3 runs to 15 residues.

This clone turned up a few times. This chain connects TRBV6-4 to TRBJ2-3; 7 bases fit TRBD1. J lost 9 bases, V lost 4 bases, and 4 bases had no gene match. The germline V gene has CDR1 MRHNA and CDR2 SNTAGT. The CDR3 is made up of 12 amino acids. CDR3 sequence reads: CASSGDSSTQYF. DNA of the CDR3: TGTGCCAGCAGTGGGGACAGTAGCACGCAGTATTTT.